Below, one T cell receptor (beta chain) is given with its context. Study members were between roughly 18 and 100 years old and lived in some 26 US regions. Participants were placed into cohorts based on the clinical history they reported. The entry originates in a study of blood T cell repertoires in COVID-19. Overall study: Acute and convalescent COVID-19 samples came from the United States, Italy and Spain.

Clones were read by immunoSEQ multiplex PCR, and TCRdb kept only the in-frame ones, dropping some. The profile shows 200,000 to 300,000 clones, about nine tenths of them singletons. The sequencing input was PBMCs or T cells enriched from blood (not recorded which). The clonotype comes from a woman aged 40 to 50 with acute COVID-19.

The CDR3 DNA sequence: TGTGCCAGTAGTATAAAGGGGGACACTGAAGCTTTCTTT. Translating it yields CASSIKGDTEAFF. The rearrangement joins TRBV19 to TRBJ1-1, with a weak D call TRBD1 (6 bases). Trimming stripped 2 bases from V and 3 bases from J, with 7 bases between. The CDR3 spans 13 residues. CDR1 LNHDA and CDR2 SQIVND come from the germline V gene (reference sequence).